This T cell receptor (beta chain) originates from a study of blood T cells in healthy people across ages. About the study: With template switching, about one barcoded beta molecule was captured per two T cells.

Findings and limits, study-wide: With unsorted PBMCs, a conclusive comparison of naive versus antigen-experienced cells was not possible.

Ten milliliters of peripheral blood were drawn from each donor. The CDR3 runs to 13 residues. V lost 8 bases and J 2 bases, leaving 12 bases between the germline ends. This clonotype was recorded many times. The target antigen is unknown. A second PCR, run for about 6 to 11 cycles, used a sample-barcoded 5' primer plus a J-beta primer mix. Researchers report that each sample yielded at least 3 million CDR3-containing paired-end reads. TCRdb redid the calling of the 5' RACE reads with MiXCR, one entry per CDR3 protein. Of some 730,000 distinct CDR3 sequences detected, 20% to 25% appear once; the ten largest clones hold roughly 22%.

The sample consisted of blood. This receptor was taken from a man between 65 and 85 years old in good health. The gene calls are TRBV12-3 or TRBV12-4 and TRBJ1-1, with D possibly being TRBD1 (5 bases). The CDR3 here is CASRSQGNTEAFF. DNA for the CDR3: TGTGCCAGCCGTTCGCAGGGAAACACTGAAGCTTTCTTT.